This passage covers 14 T cell receptor beta chains from one sample sequenced in a study of Tregs in tolerant kidney transplant recipients. The table came from immunoSEQ multiplex PCR; TCRdb's copy has only in-frame clones and leaves some out. The sample consists of about 240,000 clones, 80% to 85% of them appearing once. Specimen: CD4+ T cells from blood. These receptors originate from a human donor in good health.

The chain has TRBV2 and TRBJ2-6; D unresolved. Between the trimmed V and J ends, which lost 4 bases and 0 bases, there was a span of 16 bases. Germline CDR1 SNHLY, CDR2 FYNNEI. The CDR3 runs 18 residues. CDR3 in amino acids: CASSGRTDGSSGANVLTF. For the CDR3, the DNA is TGTGCCAGCAGTGGACGGACGGATGGAAGCTCTGGGGCCAACGTCCTGACTTTC.

V and J are TRBV7-9 and TRBJ2-7; D is perhaps TRBD1 (5 bases). The germline gives CDR1 SEHNR, CDR2 FQNEAQ (reference sequence). Trimming removed 2 bases from V and 6 bases from J, with 11 bases in between. The CDR3 spans 13 residues. The CDR3: CASSLNTGTEQYF. The CDR3 DNA reads as TGTGCCAGCAGCTTAAATACAGGAACCGAGCAGTACTTC. The full variable domain, with the rest looked up from reference TRBV7-9 and TRBJ2-7, is DTGVSQNPRHKITKRGQNVTFRCDPISEHNRLYWYRQTLGQGPEFLTYFQNEAQLEKSRLLSDRFSAERPKGSFSTLEIQRTEQGDSAMYLCASSLNTGTEQYFGPGTRLTVT.

J is TRBJ1-2 and V is TRBV9, with a weak D call TRBD1 (6 bases). This CDR3 comprises 14 residues. The V gene's germline CDR1 is SGDLS and CDR2 YYNGEE. V was cut by 4 bases and J by 6 bases, with 16 bases left in between. The CDR3, as DNA: TGTGCCAGCAGCCTTATGGTAACAGGGCATGGCTACACCTTC. It codes for CASSLMVTGHGYTF.

This chain connects TRBV7-9 to TRBJ2-6, with D possibly matching TRBD1 (6 bases). Germline V gene data show CDR1 as SEHNR and CDR2 as FQNEAQ (reference sequence). The V end was cut by 1 base, the J end by 0 bases, with 13 bases between. This CDR3 comprises 18 residues. CDR3 in amino acids: CASSLGAGAPSGANVLTF. The CDR3 DNA reads TGTGCCAGCAGCTTAGGGGCAGGGGCACCCTCTGGGGCCAACGTCCTGACTTTC. Together with reference TRBV7-9 and TRBJ2-6, the CDR3 gives the full variable domain: DTGVSQNPRHKITKRGQNVTFRCDPISEHNRLYWYRQTLGQGPEFLTYFQNEAQLEKSRLLSDRFSAERPKGSFSTLEIQRTEQGDSAMYLCASSLGAGAPSGANVLTFGAGSRLTVL.

The chain employs TRBV27 and TRBJ1-2; D is unresolved. Per germline, CDR1 MNHEY and CDR2 SMNVEV (reference sequence). Trimming removed 0 bases from V and 6 bases from J, with 14 bases in between. This CDR3 region has 15 residues. CDR3 in amino acids: CASSLSMHRRDGYTF. For the CDR3, the DNA is TGTGCCAGCAGTTTATCGATGCATCGCCGGGATGGCTACACCTTC.

The rearrangement joins TRBV5-8 to TRBJ2-2, with a weak D call TRBD2 (6 bases). The CDR3 loop spans 17 amino acids. Germline CDR1 is SGHTS and CDR2 is YDEGEE. V dropped 1 base and J dropped 3 bases, with 16 bases sitting between them. CDR3 sequence reads: CASSLLARARYTGELFF. CDR3 nucleotides: TGTGCCAGCAGCTTGCTAGCGCGGGCTAGGTACACCGGGGAGCTGTTTTTT.

The V gene is TRBV19, the J gene TRBJ1-2; 10 nucleotides match TRBD1. J lost 4 bases, V lost 9 bases, and 11 bases had no gene match. This CDR3 spans 15 amino acids. Looked up from germline, CDR1 is LNHDA and CDR2 is SQIVND (reference sequence). CDR3 amino acids: CASKSDRGLLYGYTF. The CDR3 DNA reads TGTGCCAGCAAATCGGACAGGGGGTTGCTCTATGGCTACACCTTC.

This clone was detected only a few times. This chain connects TRBV6-5 to TRBJ1-1; possibly TRBD1 for D (5 bases). The ends were cut back, 6 bases at V and 1 base at J, with 15 bases in the middle. This CDR3 has 15 amino acids. Germline V CDR1 and CDR2: MNHEY, SVGAGI. CDR3 residues: CASRGDRSSNTEAFF. CDR3 nucleotides: TGTGCCAGCAGAGGGGACCGAAGCTCGAACACTGAAGCTTTCTTT.

A few counts support this clone. V and J are TRBV6-6 and TRBJ2-7; D is possibly TRBD1 or TRBD2 (6 bases each). V was trimmed by 7 bases and J by 4 bases, leaving 17 bases between them. Germline CDR1 reads MNHNY; CDR2 reads SVGAGI (reference sequence). CDR3 size: 14 residues. CDR3 sequence reads: CASTRGASLYEQYF. As DNA, the CDR3 is TGTGCCAGCACGAGGGGGGCTAGCCTTTACGAGCAGTACTTC.

The chain recombines TRBV5-5 with TRBJ2-6; 9 bases are shared with TRBD1. Germline V lookup: CDR1 SGHKS, CDR2 YYEKEE (reference sequence). The CDR3 totals 18 residues. V lost 1 base to trimming and J lost 2 bases; unmatched junction nucleotides: 7. The CDR3 sequence: CASSLLTGGGPGANVLTF. CDR3 nucleotides: TGTGCCAGCAGCTTGCTGACAGGGGGAGGCCCTGGGGCCAACGTCCTGACTTTC.

This rearrangement joins TRBV27 to TRBJ1-2, with TRBD1 as a possible D gene (5 bases). This CDR3 comprises 16 residues. Germline CDR1 is MNHEY and CDR2 is SMNVEV (reference sequence). Trimming stripped 1 base from V and 0 bases from J, with 12 bases between. The CDR3 DNA reads as TGTGCCAGCAGTTTATTGGCAGGACAAGCTAACTATGGCTACACCTTC. It is translated as CASSLLAGQANYGYTF.

The chain combines TRBV18 with TRBJ1-1; D perhaps matches TRBD1 (6 bases). The CDR3 sequence is 19 residues long. V was trimmed by 1 base and J by 4 bases, leaving 25 bases between them. Germline CDR1 and CDR2: KGHSH and LQKENI. CDR3 amino acids: CASSPQGGMGRGQSTEAFF. In DNA form, the CDR3 reads TGTGCCAGCTCACCACAGGGGGGCATGGGCAGGGGCCAGAGCACTGAAGCTTTCTTT.

The rearrangement uses TRBV2 and TRBJ2-6; possibly TRBD2 for D (6 bases). The CDR3 covers 20 residues. With 4 bases removed from V and 5 bases from J, the gap between germline ends came to 27 bases. Looked up from germline, CDR1 is SNHLY and CDR2 is FYNNEI. CDR3 coding DNA: TGTGCCAGCAGTGTTTTCCGGGACTCCCGAACTTACCCGAGGGCCAACGTCCTGACTTTC. The encoded protein is CASSVFRDSRTYPRANVLTF.

This rearrangement joins TRBV7-3 to TRBJ2-1, with TRBD1 matching 8 bases. The length of the CDR3 is 15 residues. The V segment lost 3 bases and the J segment 5 bases; nucleotides outside the gene matches: 6. Germline V CDR1 and CDR2: SGHTA, FQGTGA. The CDR3 is CASSLDRVGHNEQFF. As DNA, the CDR3 is TGTGCCAGCAGCTTGGACAGGGTCGGCCACAATGAGCAGTTCTTC. The full variable domain, in which reference TRBV7-3 and TRBJ2-1 provide the parts outside the CDR3, is GAGVSQTPSNKVTEKGKYVELRCDPISGHTALYWYRQSLGQGPEFLIYFQGTGAADDSGLPNDRFFAVRPEGSVSTLKIQRTERGDSAVYLCASSLDRVGHNEQFFGPGTRLTVL.